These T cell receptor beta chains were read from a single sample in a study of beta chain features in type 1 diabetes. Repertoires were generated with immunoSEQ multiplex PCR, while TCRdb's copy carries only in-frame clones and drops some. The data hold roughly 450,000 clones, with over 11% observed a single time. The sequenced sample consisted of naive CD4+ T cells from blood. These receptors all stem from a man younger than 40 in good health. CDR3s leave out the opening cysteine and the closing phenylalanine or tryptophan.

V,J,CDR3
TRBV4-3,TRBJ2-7,ASSRGQYYEQY
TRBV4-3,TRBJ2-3,ASSLTSGSADTQY
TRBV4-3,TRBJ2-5,ASSQDGTVQETQY
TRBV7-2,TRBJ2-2,ASSSSGTVNTGELF
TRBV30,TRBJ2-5,AWDPGQETQY
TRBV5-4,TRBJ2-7,ASSSPRHDEQY
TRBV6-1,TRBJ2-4,ASRDLDRNVAIQY
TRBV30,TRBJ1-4,AWSRGGAEKLF
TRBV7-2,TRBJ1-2,ASSPDRNYGYT
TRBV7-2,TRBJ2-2,ASSWGTVAGELF
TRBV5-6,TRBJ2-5,ASSSQGRVEETQY
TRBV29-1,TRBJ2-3,SVFRGQRGATQY
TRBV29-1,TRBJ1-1,SVWEGMPEAF
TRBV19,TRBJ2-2,ASMRGTGELF
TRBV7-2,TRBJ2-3,ASSLGPSGGFASTDTQY
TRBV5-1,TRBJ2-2,ASSLIARTSGNTGELF
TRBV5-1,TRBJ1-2,ASSFRRNYGYT
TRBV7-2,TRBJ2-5,ASSLQSETQY
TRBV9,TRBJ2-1,ASSPGRGLSEQF
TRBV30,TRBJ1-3,AWSTRGRSGSTIY
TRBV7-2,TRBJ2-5,ASSRTAPPQETQY
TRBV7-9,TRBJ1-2,ASGKGQPTDGYT
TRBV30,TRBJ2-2,AWSVLGTGNTGELF
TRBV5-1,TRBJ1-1,ASSLAGTGLNTEAF
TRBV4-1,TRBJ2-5,ASSQGRFGGAQETQY
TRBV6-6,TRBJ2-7,ASITAPSYEQY
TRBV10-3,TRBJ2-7,AIRGDRGQDEQY
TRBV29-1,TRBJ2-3,SVTGTGDPDTQY
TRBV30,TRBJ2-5,AWIGGIGTQY
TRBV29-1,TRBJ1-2,SVRETANYGYT
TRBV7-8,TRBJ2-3,ASSLRLAGGTDTQY
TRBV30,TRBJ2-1,AWSGSGLYNEQF
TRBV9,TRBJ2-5,ASSQTAGGETQY
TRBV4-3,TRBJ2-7,ASSQGTGTYEQY
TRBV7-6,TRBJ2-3,ASSLGSGGAVDTQY
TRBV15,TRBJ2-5,ATSRDHARGGETQY
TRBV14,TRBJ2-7,ASSLFRNSYEQY
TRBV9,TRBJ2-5,ASSVGGLWETQY
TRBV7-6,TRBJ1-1,ASSFPYGPGRNTEAF
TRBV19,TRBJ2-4,ASSIPGAKNIQY
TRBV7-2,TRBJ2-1,ASSLEQGSLNEQF
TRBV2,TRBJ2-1,ASSEGDEQF
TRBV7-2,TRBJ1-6,ATRQGSYNSPLH
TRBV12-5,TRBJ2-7,ASGPGEAKTYEQY
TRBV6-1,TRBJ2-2,ASAFSAGELF
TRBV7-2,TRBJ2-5,ASSLARGFKETQY
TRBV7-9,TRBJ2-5,ASSTRQRGETQY
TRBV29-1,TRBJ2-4,SASAEAKNIQY
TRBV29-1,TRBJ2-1,SELSSSQQF
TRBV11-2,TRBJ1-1,ASSARDRGEAF
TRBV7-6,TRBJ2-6,ASSLREAISGANVLT
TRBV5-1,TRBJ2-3,ASRSGGKTDTQY
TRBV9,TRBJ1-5,ASSVAGGNQPQH
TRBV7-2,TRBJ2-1,ASSLRLAGGGDNEQF
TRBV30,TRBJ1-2,AWSRNQGRHGYT
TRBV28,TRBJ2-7,ASSPDPAGYEQY
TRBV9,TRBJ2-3,ASSGTSGSLVGTDTQY
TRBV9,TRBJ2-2,ASSAGLAAGELF
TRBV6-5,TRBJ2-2,ASSYSQGIGELF
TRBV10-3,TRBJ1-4,AISESFPTNEKLF